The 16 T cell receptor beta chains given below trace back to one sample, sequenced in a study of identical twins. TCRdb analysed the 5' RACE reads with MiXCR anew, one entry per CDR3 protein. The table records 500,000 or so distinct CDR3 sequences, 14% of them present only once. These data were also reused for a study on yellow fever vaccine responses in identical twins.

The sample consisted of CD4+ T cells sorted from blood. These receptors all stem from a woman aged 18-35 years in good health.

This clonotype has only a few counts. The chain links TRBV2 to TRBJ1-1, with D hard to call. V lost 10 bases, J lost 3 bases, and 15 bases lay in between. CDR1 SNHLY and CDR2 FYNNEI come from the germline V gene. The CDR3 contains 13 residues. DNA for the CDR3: TGTGCCACGTCGACCCTTCAGGACACTGAAGCTTTCTTT. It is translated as CATSTLQDTEAFF.

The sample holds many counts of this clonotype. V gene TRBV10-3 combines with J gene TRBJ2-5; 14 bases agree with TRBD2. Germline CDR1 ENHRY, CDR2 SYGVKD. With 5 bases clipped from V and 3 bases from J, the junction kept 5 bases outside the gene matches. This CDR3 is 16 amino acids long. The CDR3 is CAISPRTSGGKETQYF. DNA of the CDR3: TGTGCCATCAGTCCCCGGACTAGCGGGGGGAAAGAGACCCAGTACTTC.

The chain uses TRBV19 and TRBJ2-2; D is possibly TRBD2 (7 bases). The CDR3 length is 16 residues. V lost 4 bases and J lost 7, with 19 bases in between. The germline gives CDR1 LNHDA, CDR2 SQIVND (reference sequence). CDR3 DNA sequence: TGTGCCAGTAGTACCCGGGGGGCGCAGGGTTTCGGGGAGCTGTTTTTT. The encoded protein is CASSTRGAQGFGELFF. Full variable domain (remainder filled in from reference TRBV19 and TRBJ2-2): DGGITQSPKYLFRKEGQNVTLSCEQNLNHDAMYWYRQDPGQGLRLIYYSQIVNDFQKGDIAEGYSVSREKKESFPLTVTSAQKNPTAFYLCASSTRGAQGFGELFFGEGSRLTVL.

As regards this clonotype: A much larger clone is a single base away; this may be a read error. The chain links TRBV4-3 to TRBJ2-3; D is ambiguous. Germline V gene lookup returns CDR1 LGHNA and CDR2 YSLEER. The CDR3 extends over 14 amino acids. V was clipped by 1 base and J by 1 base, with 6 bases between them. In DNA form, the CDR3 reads TGCGCCAGCAGCCAAGTTGCAGGCACAGATACGCAGTATTTT. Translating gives CASSQVAGTDTQYF.

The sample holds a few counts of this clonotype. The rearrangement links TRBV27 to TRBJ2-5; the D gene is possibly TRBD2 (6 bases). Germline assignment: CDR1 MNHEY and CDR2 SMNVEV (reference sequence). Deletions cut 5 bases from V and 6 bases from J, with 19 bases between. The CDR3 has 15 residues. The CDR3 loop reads CASSAKGLSGQTQYF. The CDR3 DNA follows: TGTGCCAGCAGTGCAAAGGGCCTTAGCGGACAGACCCAGTACTTC.

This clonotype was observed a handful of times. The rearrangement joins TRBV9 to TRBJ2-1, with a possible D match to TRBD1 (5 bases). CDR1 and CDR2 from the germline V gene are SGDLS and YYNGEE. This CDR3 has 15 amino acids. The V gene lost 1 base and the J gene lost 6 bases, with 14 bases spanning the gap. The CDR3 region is CASSVSQGGPNEQFF. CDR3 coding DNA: TGTGCCAGCAGCGTAAGTCAGGGTGGACCCAATGAGCAGTTCTTC.

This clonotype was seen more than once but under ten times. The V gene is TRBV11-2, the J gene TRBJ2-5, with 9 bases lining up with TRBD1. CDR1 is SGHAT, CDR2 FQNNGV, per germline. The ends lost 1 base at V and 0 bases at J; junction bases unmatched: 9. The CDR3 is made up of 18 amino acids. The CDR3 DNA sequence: TGTGCCAGCAGCTTAGGAACAGGGGGCCTTCGGTACCAAGAGACCCAGTACTTC. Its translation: CASSLGTGGLRYQETQYF.

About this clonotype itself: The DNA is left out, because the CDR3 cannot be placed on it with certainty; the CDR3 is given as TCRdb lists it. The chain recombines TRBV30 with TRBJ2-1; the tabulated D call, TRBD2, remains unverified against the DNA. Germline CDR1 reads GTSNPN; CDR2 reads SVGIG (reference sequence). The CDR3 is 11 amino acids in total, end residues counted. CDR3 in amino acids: CAWARGAGPFF.

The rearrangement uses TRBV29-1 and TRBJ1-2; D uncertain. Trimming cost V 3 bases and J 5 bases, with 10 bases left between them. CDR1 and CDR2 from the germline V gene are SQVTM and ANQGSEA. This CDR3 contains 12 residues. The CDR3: CSVDTGRYGYTF. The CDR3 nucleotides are TGCAGCGTTGATACGGGGAGGTATGGCTACACCTTC.

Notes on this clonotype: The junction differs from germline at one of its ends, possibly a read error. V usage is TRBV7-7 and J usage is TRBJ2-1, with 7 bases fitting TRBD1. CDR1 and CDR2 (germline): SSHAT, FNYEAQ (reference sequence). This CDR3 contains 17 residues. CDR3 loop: CASSLRRRDRAYNEQFF. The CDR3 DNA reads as TGTGCTAGCAGCCTTCGGAGAAGGGACAGAGCCTACAATGAGCAGTTCTTC.

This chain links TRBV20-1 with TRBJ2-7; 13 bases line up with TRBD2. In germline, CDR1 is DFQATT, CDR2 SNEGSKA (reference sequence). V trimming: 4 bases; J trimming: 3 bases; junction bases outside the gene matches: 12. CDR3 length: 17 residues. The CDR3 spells CSATRPGLAGPFYEQYF. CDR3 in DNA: TGCAGTGCTACGCGGCCGGGACTAGCGGGACCTTTCTACGAGCAGTACTTC.

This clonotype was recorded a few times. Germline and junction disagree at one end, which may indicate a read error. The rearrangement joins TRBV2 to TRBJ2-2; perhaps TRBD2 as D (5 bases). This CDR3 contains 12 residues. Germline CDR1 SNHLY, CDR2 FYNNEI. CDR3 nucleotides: TGTGCCAGCAGCATAGACACCGGGGAGCTTTTTTTT. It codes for CASSIDTGELFF.

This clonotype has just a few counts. The DNA of the CDR3 is TGTGCCAGCAGCTCGGGACAGCGGCCTATCGAGCAGTACTTC. Amino acid sequence: CASSSGQRPIEQYF. The V and J genes are TRBV3-1 and TRBJ2-7; 7 nucleotides align to TRBD1. The ends lost 5 bases at V and 6 bases at J; junction bases unmatched: 10. CDR1 is LGHDT and CDR2 is YNNKEL in the germline V gene (reference sequence). The length of the CDR3 is 14 residues.

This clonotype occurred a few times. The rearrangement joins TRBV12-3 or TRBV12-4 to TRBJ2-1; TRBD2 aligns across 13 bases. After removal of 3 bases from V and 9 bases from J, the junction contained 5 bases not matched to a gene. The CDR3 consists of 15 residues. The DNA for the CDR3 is TGTGCCAGCAGTTTGTCACTAGCGGGAGGGTCTGAGCAGTTCTTC. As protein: CASSLSLAGGSEQFF.

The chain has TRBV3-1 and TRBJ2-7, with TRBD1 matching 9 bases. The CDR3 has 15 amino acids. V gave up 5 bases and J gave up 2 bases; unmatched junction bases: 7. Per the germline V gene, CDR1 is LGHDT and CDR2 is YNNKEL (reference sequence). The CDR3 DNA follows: TGTGCCAGCAGCTTCCGACAGGGGGACCCCTACGAGCAGTACTTC. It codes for CASSFRQGDPYEQYF.

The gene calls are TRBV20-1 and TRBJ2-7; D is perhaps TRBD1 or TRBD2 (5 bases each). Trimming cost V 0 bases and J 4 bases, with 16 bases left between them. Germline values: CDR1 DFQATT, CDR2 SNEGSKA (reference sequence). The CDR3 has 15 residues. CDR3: CSARDVGRTTYEQYF. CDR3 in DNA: TGCAGTGCTAGAGATGTGGGACGGACAACTTACGAGCAGTACTTC.